The clone carrying this TCR beta chain appeared a few times. V lost 1 base and J 4 bases, leaving 8 bases between the germline ends. The CDR3 has 14 amino acids. The germline CDR1 and CDR2 sequences are SGHAT and FQNNGV. Per the authors' pipeline: Cell counts per sample came from amplifying reference gene primers. Generated by immunoSEQ multiplex PCR, the TCRdb table keeps only in-frame clones and is missing some. The DNA gave D and trimming, while V, J and clone size come from that table. The sample holds over 90,000 clones, 85% to 90% seen once. The data were taken from a study of blood T cell repertoires in COVID-19. Study background: The United States, Italy and Spain provided the acute and convalescent COVID-19 samples. Sample material is recorded as cDNA or gDNA derived from T cells, B-cell-depleted T cells, or PBMCs.

The chain combines TRBV11-2 with TRBJ1-3; weak D call: TRBD1 (5 bases). Sequencing was performed on peripheral blood. The receptor's source is a man aged 50-60 years with active or convalescent COVID-19. The CDR3 sequence is CASSLVAGGNTIYF. The CDR3 DNA follows: TGTGCCAGCAGCTTAGTGGCAGGGGGAAACACCATATATTTT.